The 16 T cell receptor beta chains below all came from one sample that was sequenced in a study of Ad26.COV2.S vaccination and SARS-CoV-2 variants. Some clones are missing from TCRdb's copy, which holds only in-frame ones; the method was immunoSEQ multiplex PCR. The repertoire holds about 350,000 clones, with around 88% as singletons. The sample's treatment: around 19 received Ad26.COV2.S at low or high dose, single or two shots; about 5 received placebo; per-sample allocation not given. Material that was analyzed had been drawn on day 63 after the first vaccine or placebo injection. Material: peripheral blood, obtained in a trial of Ad26.COV2.S vaccine versus placebo. The origin of the receptors is a person aged 18-60 years who received the Ad26.COV2.S COVID-19 vaccine or a placebo.

The V gene is TRBV7-8, the J gene TRBJ2-6, with TRBD1 identical over 9 bases. Germline V gene lookup returns CDR1 SGHVS and CDR2 FQNEAQ. This CDR3 is built from 18 residues. V lost 5 bases and J lost 1; bases outside the gene matches: 9. CDR3 loop: CASSHSRDRVSGANVLTF. The CDR3 DNA is TGTGCCAGCAGCCATAGCCGGGACAGGGTGTCTGGGGCCAACGTCCTGACTTTC.

V and J are TRBV7-2 and TRBJ2-3; 9 positions match TRBD2. V was clipped by 0 bases and J by 3 bases; unmatched bases: 7. Germline CDR1 SGHTA, CDR2 FQGNSA. The CDR3 contains 17 residues. The CDR3 sequence is CASSLARLADPTDTQYF. CDR3 DNA: TGTGCCAGCAGCTTAGCCCGACTAGCGGATCCTACAGATACGCAGTATTTT.

The chain has TRBV5-1 and TRBJ2-3, with 9 bases matching TRBD2. The CDR3 totals 18 residues. The germline V gene has CDR1 SGHRS and CDR2 YFSETQ. The trim removed 0 bases at V and 4 bases at J, leaving 12 bases unmatched. CDR3 protein: CASSLEAGGLSFPDTQYF. The CDR3 coding sequence is TGCGCCAGCAGCTTGGAAGCGGGGGGCCTTTCGTTCCCAGATACGCAGTATTTT. The complete variable domain, with remaining parts taken from reference TRBV5-1 and TRBJ2-3, reads KAGVTQTPRYLIKTRGQQVTLSCSPISGHRSVSWYQQTPGQGLQFLFEYFSETQRNKGNFPGRFSGRQFSNSRSEMNVSTLELGDSALYLCASSLEAGGLSFPDTQYFGPGTRLTVL.

The V call is TRBV7-2, the J call TRBJ2-1; 11 bases match TRBD1. Losses at the gene ends were 5 bases for V and 9 bases for J; bases not matched to a gene: 9. Germline V gene data show CDR1 as SGHTA and CDR2 as FQGNSA. This CDR3 spans 15 amino acids. The DNA of the CDR3 is TGTGCCAGCAGCCCCCCCGGGACAGGGGGGAGTGAGCAGTTCTTC. It translates to CASSPPGTGGSEQFF.

The chain links TRBV3-1 (or the pseudogene TRBV3-2) to TRBJ1-6; 8 nucleotides match TRBD1. This CDR3 is 14 amino acids long. With V trimmed by 4 bases and J by 12 bases, 8 bases remained unmatched. Germline values: CDR1 LGHDT, CDR2 YNNKEL (reference sequence). CDR3 sequence reads: CASSPDEDRGPLHF. CDR3 sequence (DNA): TGTGCCAGCAGCCCGGACGAAGACAGGGGACCCCTCCACTTT.

CDR3 region: CATSRDEGWGADTQYF. The CDR3 DNA follows: TGTGCCACCAGCAGAGATGAGGGATGGGGGGCAGATACGCAGTATTTT. The genes are TRBV15 and TRBJ2-3, with TRBD2 as a possible D gene (6 bases). CDR1 and CDR2 (germline): LNHNV, YYDKDF (reference sequence). The CDR3 has 16 residues. Deletions cut 0 bases from V and 4 bases from J, with 14 bases between.

The chain recombines TRBV6-1 with TRBJ1-4; tentative D call: TRBD1 (5 bases). The germline V gene encodes CDR1 MNHNS and CDR2 SASEGT. V lost 1 base and J 8 bases, leaving 11 bases between the germline ends. This CDR3 region has 14 residues. The CDR3 DNA follows: TGTGCCAGCAGTGAAGTGAGGGGCTGGGAAAAACTGTTTTTT. Protein product: CASSEVRGWEKLFF.

V and J are TRBV7-8 and TRBJ2-3; 9 nucleotides line up with TRBD1. Germline V gene data show CDR1 as SGHVS and CDR2 as FQNEAQ. V lost 0 bases, J lost 6 bases, and 10 bases stayed unmatched. This CDR3 region has 17 residues. The CDR3: CASSLARVQGARDTQYF. For the CDR3, the DNA is TGTGCCAGCAGCTTAGCGCGAGTACAGGGGGCACGGGATACGCAGTATTTT.

This chain connects TRBV24-1 to TRBJ1-4; TRBD1 is a possible D gene (5 bases). The CDR3 loop spans 13 amino acids. From germline, CDR1 is KGHDR and CDR2 SFDVKD. V lost 9 bases to trimming and J lost 4 bases, with 11 bases between them. The CDR3 coding sequence is TGTGCCACCTCCCGGGGACGTAATGAAAAACTGTTTTTT. Translation: CATSRGRNEKLFF.

The rearrangement joins TRBV7-9 to TRBJ2-1; 8 nucleotides line up with TRBD2. This CDR3 is built from 15 residues. V lost 3 bases and J lost 0; bases outside the gene matches: 1. From germline, CDR1 is SEHNR and CDR2 FQNEAQ (reference sequence). The CDR3 protein is CASSFREGSYNEQFF. The CDR3 bases are TGTGCCAGCAGCTTCCGGGAGGGCTCCTACAATGAGCAGTTCTTC.

The J gene is TRBJ2-1, the V gene TRBV19, with 11 bases fitting TRBD2. This CDR3 is 15 amino acids long. V shed 10 bases, J shed 7 bases, and the junction held 12 bases outside the gene matches. Germline V gene data show CDR1 as LNHDA and CDR2 as SQIVND (reference sequence). The CDR3 DNA follows: TGTGCCACCACAGCCGGGACTAGCGGCCTAAATGAGCAGTTCTTC. This translates into CATTAGTSGLNEQFF.

The genes are TRBV7-9 and TRBJ1-2, with a tentative D call TRBD1 (6 bases). CDR1 and CDR2 from the germline V gene are SEHNR and FQNEAQ (reference sequence). The CDR3 spans 16 residues. Between the trimmed V and J ends, which lost 2 bases and 4 bases, there was a span of 17 bases. The CDR3 region is CASSLLIGGHGYGYTF. Written as DNA, the CDR3 is TGTGCCAGCAGCTTATTGATCGGGGGGCACGGCTATGGCTACACCTTC.

The chain combines TRBV11-2 with TRBJ2-7, with D possibly being TRBD1 or TRBD2 (5 bases each). This CDR3 is 14 amino acids long. V lost 7 bases, J lost 1 base, and 14 bases lay in between. The germline CDR1 and CDR2 sequences are SGHAT and FQNNGV. CDR3 region: CASKFRDGSYEQYF. The CDR3 bases are TGTGCCAGCAAGTTCCGGGACGGTTCCTACGAGCAGTACTTC.

This chain links TRBV3-1 (or the pseudogene TRBV3-2) with TRBJ2-2; D is unresolved. From germline, CDR1 is LGHDT and CDR2 YNNKEL (reference sequence). This CDR3 is built from 12 residues. The germline V and J ends were trimmed by 3 bases and 6 bases, with 5 bases remaining between them. The CDR3 DNA sequence: TGTGCCAGCAGCCAGAGCGCCGGGGAGCTGTTTTTT. Protein sequence: CASSQSAGELFF.

V gene TRBV5-1 combines with J gene TRBJ2-2; TRBD1 matches at 11 bases. Germline lookup yields CDR1 SGHRS and CDR2 YFSETQ. The CDR3 is 16 amino acids. With 2 bases clipped from V and 8 bases from J, the junction kept 8 bases outside the gene matches. CDR3 DNA: TGCGCCAGCAGCTTCGGACAGGGGGCAGGAGATGGGGAGCTGTTTTTT. The encoded protein is CASSFGQGAGDGELFF.

The chain uses TRBV7-8 and TRBJ2-7; D gene ambiguous. V was trimmed by 1 base and J by 0 bases, leaving 10 bases between them. CDR1 and CDR2 from the germline V gene are SGHVS and FQNEAQ. The CDR3 extends over 15 amino acids. This CDR3 reads CASSLGYYPSYEQYF. CDR3 coding DNA: TGTGCCAGCAGCTTAGGGTACTACCCCTCCTACGAGCAGTACTTC. Combining the CDR3 with reference TRBV7-8 and TRBJ2-7 gives the whole variable domain GAGVSQSPRYKVAKRGQDVALRCDPISGHVSLFWYQQALGQGPEFLTYFQNEAQLDKSGLPSDRFFAERPEGSVSTLKIQRTQQEDSAVYLCASSLGYYPSYEQYFGPGTRLTVT.